This T cell receptor (beta chain) originates from a study of blood T cell repertoires in COVID-19. Study as a whole: Sites across the United States, Italy and Spain contributed samples from acute and convalescent COVID-19. In each case, the material was cDNA or gDNA derived from T cells, B-cell-depleted T cells, or PBMCs.

In germline, CDR1 is SGDLS, CDR2 YYNGEE. Trimming cost V 2 bases and J 5 bases, with 17 bases left between them. The CDR3 is 15 residues long. Original data processing: Amplifying reference gene primers gave estimates of nucleated cell counts. Clones were read by immunoSEQ multiplex PCR, and TCRdb kept only the in-frame ones, dropping some. V, J and clone size reflect that table, while D and trimming were determined from the DNA. This sample yields about 26,000 clones, of which roughly 90% are seen a single time; roughly 7.6% belongs to the top ten. Sample: peripheral blood. This receptor was obtained from a human donor in a cohort sampled during active COVID-19. The chain combines TRBV9 with TRBJ2-7, with D uncertain. The CDR3 loop reads CASSVAAINAHEQYF. CDR3 nucleotides: TGTGCCAGCAGCGTGGCGGCCATTAACGCCCACGAGCAGTACTTC.